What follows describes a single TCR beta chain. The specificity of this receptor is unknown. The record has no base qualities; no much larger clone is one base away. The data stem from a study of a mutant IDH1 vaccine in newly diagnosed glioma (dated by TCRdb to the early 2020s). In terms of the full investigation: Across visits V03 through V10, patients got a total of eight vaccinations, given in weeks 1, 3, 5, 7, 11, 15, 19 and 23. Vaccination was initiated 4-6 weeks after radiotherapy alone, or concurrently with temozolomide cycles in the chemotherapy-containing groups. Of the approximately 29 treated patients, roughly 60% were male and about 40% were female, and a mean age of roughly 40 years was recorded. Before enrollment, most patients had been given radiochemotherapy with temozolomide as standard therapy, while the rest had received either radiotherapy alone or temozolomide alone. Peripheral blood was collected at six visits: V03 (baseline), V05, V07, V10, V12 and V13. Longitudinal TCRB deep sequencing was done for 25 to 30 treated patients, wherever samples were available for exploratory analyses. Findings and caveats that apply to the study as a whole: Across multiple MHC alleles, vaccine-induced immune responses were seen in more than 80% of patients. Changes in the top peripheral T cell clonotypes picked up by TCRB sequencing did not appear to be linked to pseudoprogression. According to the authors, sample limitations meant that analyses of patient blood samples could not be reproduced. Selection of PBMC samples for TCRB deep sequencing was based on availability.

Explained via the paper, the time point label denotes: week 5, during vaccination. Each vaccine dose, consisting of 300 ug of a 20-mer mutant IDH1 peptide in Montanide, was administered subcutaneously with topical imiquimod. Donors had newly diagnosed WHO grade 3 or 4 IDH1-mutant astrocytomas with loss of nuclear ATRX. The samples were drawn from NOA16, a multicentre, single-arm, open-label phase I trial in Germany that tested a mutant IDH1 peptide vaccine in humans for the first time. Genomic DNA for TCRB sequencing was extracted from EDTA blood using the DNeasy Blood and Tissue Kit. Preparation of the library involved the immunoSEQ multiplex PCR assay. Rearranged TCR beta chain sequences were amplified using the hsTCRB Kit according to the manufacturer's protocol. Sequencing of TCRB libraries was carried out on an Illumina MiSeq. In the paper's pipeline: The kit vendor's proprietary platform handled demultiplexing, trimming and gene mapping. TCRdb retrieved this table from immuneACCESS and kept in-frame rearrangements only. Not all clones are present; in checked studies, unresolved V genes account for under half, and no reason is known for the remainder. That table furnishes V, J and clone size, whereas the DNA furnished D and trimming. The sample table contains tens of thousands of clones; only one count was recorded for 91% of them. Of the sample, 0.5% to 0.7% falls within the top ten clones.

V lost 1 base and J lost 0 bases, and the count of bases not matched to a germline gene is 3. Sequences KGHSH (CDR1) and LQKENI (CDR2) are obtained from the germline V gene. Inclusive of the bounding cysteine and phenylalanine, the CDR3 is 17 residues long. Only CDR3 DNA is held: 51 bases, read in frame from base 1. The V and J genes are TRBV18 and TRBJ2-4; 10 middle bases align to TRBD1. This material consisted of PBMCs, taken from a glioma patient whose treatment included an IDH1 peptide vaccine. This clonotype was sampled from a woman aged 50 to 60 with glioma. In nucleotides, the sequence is TGTGCCAGCTCACCACGGGACAGGGGATTAGCCAAAAACATTCAGTACTTC. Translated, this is CASSPRDRGLAKNIQYF.